The 15 T cell receptor beta chains listed next were all sequenced from one sample in a study of T cells in Graves' hyperthyroidism and ophthalmopathy. Amplification of TCR beta CDR3 regions used RNA as the template. First-round RT-PCR with HTBI primers amplified the TCR CDR3 region. TCRdb reprocessed the multiplex PCR reads via MiXCR and lists one record per CDR3 protein. The table lists approximately 600,000 distinct CDR3 sequences, roughly 14% of them singletons, with more than 4.5% in the top ten. The sequenced sample was blood. The receptors come from a woman in her 30s with Graves' hyperthyroidism that later progressed to Graves' ophthalmopathy.

This clonotype was seen repeatedly, ten times or more. The gene calls are TRBV28 and TRBJ1-2, with D maybe TRBD1 (6 bases). The CDR3 loop spans 15 amino acids. V was cut by 1 base and J by 7 bases, with 16 bases left in between. Germline loops: CDR1 MDHEN, CDR2 SYDVKM. The CDR3 region is CASSLSRGRLIGYTF. CDR3 nucleotide sequence: TGTGCCAGCAGTTTATCTCGGGGGCGTTTGATTGGCTACACCTTC.

This sequence joins TRBV12-3 or TRBV12-4 and TRBJ2-3; 8 nucleotides match TRBD1. The V gene end was trimmed by 3 bases and the J gene end by 1 base; junction bases not matched to a gene: 9. CDR3 length equals 17 residues. The CDR3 nucleotides are TGTGCCAGCAGTTTTCATCAGGGGGCGCAGGGCACAGATACGCAGTATTTT. Translation gives CASSFHQGAQGTDTQYF.

This chain joins TRBV12-3 or TRBV12-4 and TRBJ2-3; D gene uncertain. Deletions cut 1 base from V and 6 bases from J, with 8 bases between. This CDR3 region has 13 residues. The CDR3 is CASSLVRPDTQYF. CDR3 nucleotide sequence: TGTGCCAGCAGTTTAGTAAGACCCGATACGCAGTATTTT.

A remark on this clonotype: This could be a read error, since a much larger clone is one nucleotide away. This chain links TRBV5-1 with TRBJ2-2, with D maybe TRBD2 (5 bases). Germline CDR1 SGHRS, CDR2 YFSETQ. There are 14 residues in the CDR3. Trimming removed 9 bases from V and 0 bases from J, with 12 bases in between. The CDR3 DNA sequence: TGCGCCACATTTGAGACTACGAACACCGGGGAGCTGTTTTTT. Protein product: CATFETTNTGELFF.

The V gene is TRBV6-1, the J gene TRBJ1-2; 7 bases match TRBD1. Germline V gene lookup returns CDR1 MNHNS and CDR2 SASEGT. J lost 4 bases, V lost 7 bases, and 6 bases had no gene match. The CDR3 runs 13 residues. The CDR3 loop reads CASTKGAVYGYTF. Written as DNA, the CDR3 is TGTGCCAGCACAAAGGGGGCAGTCTATGGCTACACCTTC.

This clonotype was counted ten times or more. The chain links TRBV2 to TRBJ1-1, with D possibly TRBD1 on 5 matching bases. V lost 8 bases, J lost 1 base, and 11 bases lay in between. Germline CDR1 is SNHLY and CDR2 is FYNNEI. The CDR3 consists of 13 residues. CDR3 amino acids: CASHTGENTEAFF. The DNA of the CDR3 is TGTGCCAGCCATACAGGCGAGAACACTGAAGCTTTCTTT. The full variable domain, completed using reference TRBV2 and TRBJ1-1, is EPEVTQTPSHQVTQMGQEVILRCVPISNHLYFYWYRQILGQKVEFLVSFYNNEISEKSEIFDDQFSVERPDGSNFTLKIRSTKLEDSAMYFCASHTGENTEAFFGQGTRLTVV.

In regard to this clonotype: This may come from a read error, since a much larger clone is one base off. This CDR3 is CVSSLNGGSGYTF. CDR3 DNA sequence: TGTGTCAGCAGCCTCAACGGTGGGTCAGGCTACACCTTC. The rearrangement joins TRBV12-3 or TRBV12-4 to TRBJ1-2, with D unresolved. This CDR3 is built from 13 residues.

This clonotype was detected only a few times. The chain employs TRBV7-2 and TRBJ2-7; D unclear. Germline V gene lookup returns CDR1 SGHTA and CDR2 FQGNSA. The CDR3 is made up of 14 amino acids. Trimming took off 1 base at V and 3 bases at J, with 10 bases between the two ends. The CDR3, as DNA: TGTGCCAGCAGCTTAGTTAGGGATTACTACGAGCAGTACTTC. Its translation: CASSLVRDYYEQYF. Full variable domain (missing parts from reference TRBV7-2 and TRBJ2-7): GAGVSQSPSNKVTEKGKDVELRCDPISGHTALYWYRQSLGQGLEFLIYFQGNSAPDKSGLPSDRFSAERTGGSVSTLTIQRTQQEDSAVYLCASSLVRDYYEQYFGPGTRLTVT.

CDR3 protein: CASSLVGQGLTSSGANVLTF. Here the CDR3 DNA reads TGTGCCAGCAGCTTGGTTGGACAGGGCCTTACCTCCTCTGGGGCCAACGTCCTGACTTTC. The chain recombines TRBV5-5 with TRBJ2-6; 8 nucleotides line up with TRBD1. The CDR3 loop spans 20 amino acids. Germline V gene lookup returns CDR1 SGHKS and CDR2 YYEKEE (reference sequence). Trimming cost V 0 bases and J 0 bases; bases outside gene matches: 11.

This clonotype was counted between two and nine times. The gene calls are TRBV3-1 and TRBJ1-6, with TRBD1 matching over 8 bases. This CDR3 has 15 amino acids. Germline lookup yields CDR1 LGHDT and CDR2 YNNKEL (reference sequence). Unmatched junction bases numbered 8, after V lost 6 bases and J lost 7 bases. CDR3 amino acids: CASRDRQGSNSPLHF. The CDR3 DNA reads TGTGCCAGCAGGGACCGACAGGGGTCGAATTCACCCCTCCACTTT.

This clonotype has a count of ten or more. The chain is built from TRBV12-3 or TRBV12-4 and TRBJ1-2; TRBD1 matches at 9 bases. V lost 5 bases to trimming and J lost 3 bases; unmatched junction nucleotides: 7. The CDR3 has 15 amino acids. Here the CDR3 DNA reads TGTGCCAGCAGTCAATCACAGGGGGCGTACTATGGCTACACCTTC. It yields the protein CASSQSQGAYYGYTF.

Details on this clonotype: A much larger clonotype is one base distant, so this may be a read error. The gene calls are TRBV11-2 and TRBJ2-7; D is perhaps TRBD1 (5 bases). Looked up from germline, CDR1 is SGHAT and CDR2 is FQNNGV. The CDR3 has 15 residues. The germline V and J ends were trimmed by 1 base and 4 bases, with 14 bases remaining between them. In DNA form, the CDR3 reads TGTGCCAGCAGCTTAGGGGCGACAGCAACGTACGAGCAGTACTTC. It specifies CASSLGATATYEQYF.

This clonotype was observed many times. The chain is built from TRBV3-1 and TRBJ1-5; a possible D gene is TRBD1 (6 bases). V was pared by 0 bases and J by 3 bases, with 9 bases between. The CDR3 extends over 15 amino acids. The V gene's germline CDR1 is LGHDT and CDR2 YNNKEL (reference sequence). The CDR3 loop reads CASSQETGSNQPQHF. Here the CDR3 DNA reads TGTGCCAGCAGCCAAGAAACAGGGTCCAATCAGCCCCAGCATTTT.

This clonotype was observed many times. J is TRBJ1-3 and V is TRBV20-1; TRBD1 might be the D (5 bases). Germline lookup yields CDR1 DFQATT and CDR2 SNEGSKA (reference sequence). Trimming cost V 0 bases and J 4 bases, with 13 bases left between them. The CDR3 runs 15 residues. The CDR3 protein is CSAREAAGRGNTIYF. The CDR3 nucleotides are TGCAGTGCTAGAGAGGCGGCAGGGAGAGGAAACACCATATATTTT.

In this sample, this clonotype turned up many times. CDR3 residues: CASSWTENTEAFF. The CDR3 nucleotides are TGCGCCAGCAGCTGGACAGAGAACACTGAAGCTTTCTTT. This sequence joins TRBV5-1 and TRBJ1-1, with D perhaps matching TRBD1 (6 bases). Germline CDR1 is SGHRS and CDR2 is YFSETQ. V was trimmed by 3 bases and J by 1 base, leaving 7 bases between them. The CDR3 consists of 13 residues.